This entry lists 29 T cell receptor beta chains sequenced from one sample in a study of vaccination effects on CD4 cells after COVID-19. Subsequent to roughly 9 days of culture, CD4+ T cells were isolated. Either the mRNA-1273 or the BNT162b2 vaccine was given to participants as two doses. Their antigens remain unidentified. The repertoire was sequenced with immunoSEQ multiplex PCR; TCRdb's copy has only in-frame clones and lacks some. The profile shows tens of thousands of clones, less than 80% of them singletons. The specimen was CD4+ T cells from PBMCs cultured without peptide, collected after COVID-19 vaccination. The receptors come from a human donor who received a COVID-19 vaccine.

V is TRBV27 and J is TRBJ2-7; 9 bases match TRBD1. The CDR3 is made up of 14 amino acids. Germline V CDR1 and CDR2: MNHEY, SMNVEV (reference sequence). Losses at the gene ends were 8 bases for V and 7 bases for J; bases not matched to a gene: 12. CDR3 sequence reads: CASRRGRDRAEQYV. DNA of the CDR3: TGTGCCAGCCGCCGGGGTCGGGACAGGGCTGAGCAGTACGTC.

The rearrangement uses TRBV4-2 and TRBJ2-2; 8 bases fit TRBD2. Looked up from germline, CDR1 is LGHNA and CDR2 is YNFKEQ. Losses at the gene ends were 0 bases for V and 6 bases for J; bases not matched to a gene: 9. There are 17 residues in the CDR3. DNA of the CDR3: TGTGCCAGCAGCCAAGATCCACTGACTAGCGTCTCCGGGGAGCTGTTTTTT. Translation gives CASSQDPLTSVSGELFF.

This rearrangement joins TRBV5-5 to TRBJ2-1; D remains unclear. In germline, CDR1 is SGHKS, CDR2 YYEKEE (reference sequence). V was trimmed by 2 bases and J by 4 bases, leaving 10 bases between them. The CDR3 spans 14 residues. As DNA, the CDR3 is TGTGCCAGCAGCTTAAGGGTCGGTTACAATGAGCAGTTCTTC. Its translation is CASSLRVGYNEQFF. Looking up the rest from reference TRBV5-5 and TRBJ2-1 gives the full variable domain: DAGVTQSPTHLIKTRGQQVTLRCSPISGHKSVSWYQQVLGQGPQFIFQYYEKEERGRGNFPDRFSARQFPNYSSELNVNALLLGDSALYLCASSLRVGYNEQFFGPGTRLTVL.

The chain employs TRBV19 and TRBJ1-5, with 9 bases identical to TRBD1. The CDR3 spans 15 residues. Germline trimming cut 6 bases from V and 5 bases from J; bases unmatched to any gene: 8. Per germline, CDR1 LNHDA and CDR2 SQIVND (reference sequence). CDR3: CASRPTGGGDQPQHF. In nucleotides, the CDR3 is TGTGCCAGTAGACCCACAGGGGGCGGTGATCAGCCCCAGCATTTT.

The chain uses TRBV19 and TRBJ1-6; D is uncertain. V was cut by 3 bases and J by 7 bases, with 13 bases left in between. The germline V gene has CDR1 LNHDA and CDR2 SQIVND (reference sequence). This CDR3 region has 15 residues. CDR3 sequence: CASSILQAMNSPLHF. The CDR3 DNA sequence: TGTGCCAGTAGTATTCTCCAGGCGATGAATTCACCCCTCCACTTT.

The rearrangement uses TRBV7-2 and TRBJ1-6, with D perhaps TRBD1 (5 bases). CDR1 and CDR2 (germline): SGHTA, FQGNSA. The V and J ends lost 1 base and 8 bases respectively, with 15 bases between them. This CDR3 contains 16 residues. The CDR3 sequence is CASSLGGGRIHSPLHF. CDR3 DNA: TGTGCCAGCAGCTTAGGTGGGGGGAGAATCCATTCACCCCTCCACTTT.

This chain links TRBV6-2 or TRBV6-3 with TRBJ1-5, with D hard to call. From germline, CDR1 is MNHEY and CDR2 SVGEGT. The CDR3 loop spans 14 amino acids. The V end was cut by 4 bases, the J end by 0 bases, with 7 bases between. CDR3 residues: CASSLRGSNQPQHF. The CDR3 region has the DNA TGTGCCAGCAGTTTGAGAGGTAGCAATCAGCCCCAGCATTTT.

The chain recombines TRBV7-9 with TRBJ1-1, with 8 bases identical to TRBD1. The CDR3 runs 15 residues. Germline V CDR1 and CDR2: SEHNR, FQNEAQ (reference sequence). V shed 5 bases and J 3 bases; nucleotides not matched to a gene: 8. DNA of the CDR3: TGTGCCAGCAGCCCCCTCGGACAGGGCTACACTGAAGCTTTCTTT. It codes for CASSPLGQGYTEAFF.

J is TRBJ1-2 and V is TRBV4-1, with D possibly being TRBD1 (5 bases). Germline assignment: CDR1 MGHRA and CDR2 YSYEKL. The CDR3 spans 15 residues. V was shortened by 1 base and J by 2 bases, with 11 bases between the two germline ends. CDR3 DNA sequence: TGCGCCAGCAGCCAAGCGGGACGGTCGAACTATGGCTACACCTTC. It specifies CASSQAGRSNYGYTF.

This clone was observed a few times. J is TRBJ1-2 and V is TRBV7-9, with D perhaps matching TRBD1 (5 bases). V lost 1 base, J lost 2 bases, and 14 bases lay in between. CDR1 is SEHNR, CDR2 FQNEAQ, per germline (reference sequence). There are 16 residues in the CDR3. The CDR3 DNA sequence: TGTGCCAGCAGCTTAGACAGGCGGAGAACCAACTATGGCTACACCTTC. This codes for CASSLDRRRTNYGYTF.

This chain joins TRBV28 and TRBJ2-5; 10 bases match TRBD2. V was pared by 5 bases and J by 2 bases, with 5 bases of the junction left unmatched. This CDR3 is 15 amino acids long. Germline lookup yields CDR1 MDHEN and CDR2 SYDVKM. The CDR3 spells CASSRSGGLQETQYF. CDR3 in DNA: TGTGCCAGCAGTCGTAGCGGGGGGCTTCAAGAGACCCAGTACTTC.

The chain uses TRBV19 and TRBJ2-3; 8 nucleotides line up with TRBD2. CDR3 length equals 15 residues. J was trimmed by 3 bases and V by 4 bases; bases with no gene match: 6. CDR1 LNHDA and CDR2 SQIVND come from the germline V gene (reference sequence). In DNA, the CDR3 is TGTGCCAGTAGTACCCGTAGCGGGGTAACAGATACGCAGTATTTT. Its translation is CASSTRSGVTDTQYF.

The genes are TRBV10-2 and TRBJ1-2, with D tentatively TRBD1 (5 bases). This CDR3 region has 13 residues. V was trimmed by 3 bases and J by 4 bases, leaving 9 bases between them. The V gene's germline CDR1 is WSHSY and CDR2 SAAADI. The CDR3 sequence: CASSEGHAYGYTF. CDR3 in DNA: TGCGCCAGCAGTGAAGGACATGCCTATGGCTACACCTTC.

J is TRBJ2-3 and V is TRBV2, with 9 bases matching TRBD2. CDR1 and CDR2 (germline): SNHLY, FYNNEI. Trimming took 4 bases from V and 0 from J; bases not matched to a gene: 5. This CDR3 region has 16 residues. CDR3 DNA: TGTGCCAGCAGTGCCAGACTAGCGGTGAGCACAGATACGCAGTATTTT. Protein: CASSARLAVSTDTQYF.

This clone is a singleton in its sample. V is TRBV18 and J is TRBJ2-1; 11 nucleotides align to TRBD2. Germline-derived CDR1 and CDR2 are KGHSH and LQKENI. The junction had 8 bases not matched to a gene; V was cut back by 1 base and J by 6 bases. This CDR3 has 17 residues. Here the CDR3 reads CASSPLPTSGASNEQFF. As DNA, the CDR3 is TGTGCCAGCTCACCACTACCGACTAGCGGGGCCTCCAATGAGCAGTTCTTC.

This rearrangement joins TRBV6-5 to TRBJ1-4, with 8 bases aligning to TRBD1. The ends lost 3 bases at V and 8 bases at J; junction bases unmatched: 11. CDR3 length: 16 residues. The germline V gene has CDR1 MNHEY and CDR2 SVGAGI. CDR3 amino acids: CASSYSLRGRDEKLFF. The CDR3 DNA reads TGTGCCAGCAGTTATTCACTCAGGGGGCGCGACGAAAAACTGTTTTTT.

The genes are TRBV7-2 and TRBJ1-1, with D unclear. V lost 2 bases to trimming and J lost 7 bases, with 5 bases between them. Per germline, CDR1 SGHTA and CDR2 FQGNSA. This CDR3 is 11 amino acids long. The CDR3 loop reads CASSLLGEAFF. The CDR3 DNA reads TGTGCCAGCAGCTTACTGGGTGAAGCTTTCTTT. Based on the CDR3 plus reference TRBV7-2 and TRBJ1-1, the full variable domain is GAGVSQSPSNKVTEKGKDVELRCDPISGHTALYWYRQSLGQGLEFLIYFQGNSAPDKSGLPSDRFSAERTGGSVSTLTIQRTQQEDSAVYLCASSLLGEAFFGQGTRLTVV.

The chain recombines TRBV6-2 or TRBV6-3 with TRBJ2-6; D might be TRBD1 or TRBD2, each matching 6 bases. The CDR3 extends over 17 amino acids. V was pared by 6 bases and J by 3 bases, with 18 bases between. Per germline, CDR1 MNHEY and CDR2 SVGEGT. CDR3 nucleotide sequence: TGTGCCAGCAGCATGGGGGGCTCCGGCGGTGGGGCCAACGTCCTGACTTTC. As protein: CASSMGGSGGGANVLTF.

V and J are TRBV6-6 and TRBJ1-6, with 8 bases aligning to TRBD1. The CDR3 spans 15 residues. The V segment lost 2 bases and the J segment 5 bases; nucleotides outside the gene matches: 2. CDR1 and CDR2 (germline): MNHNY, SVGAGI (reference sequence). CDR3 nucleotides: TGTGCCAGCAGTTACATGGGACAGGATAATTCACCCCTCCACTTT. Translating gives CASSYMGQDNSPLHF.

A single count supports this clone. The chain recombines TRBV6-5 with TRBJ1-1; D unresolved. The CDR3 runs 14 residues. Germline V gene lookup returns CDR1 MNHEY and CDR2 SVGAGI. Trimming took 5 bases from V and 4 from J, leaving 14 bases between them. Here the CDR3 reads CASSNPGSGTEAFF. The CDR3 DNA reads TGTGCCAGCAGTAATCCCGGGTCTGGCACTGAAGCTTTCTTT.

This clone was recorded a few times. V usage is TRBV5-1 and J usage is TRBJ1-1; D remains ambiguous. Germline CDR1 reads SGHRS; CDR2 reads YFSETQ. Trimming cost V 3 bases and J 4 bases, with 13 bases left between them. This CDR3 contains 14 residues. CDR3 sequence reads: CASSWREGGTEAFF. The CDR3 DNA follows: TGCGCCAGCAGCTGGAGGGAAGGCGGCACTGAAGCTTTCTTT.

The chain joins TRBV5-1 to TRBJ1-4; D is unclear. The CDR3 is made up of 14 amino acids. Per germline, CDR1 SGHRS and CDR2 YFSETQ. V lost 1 base and J 8 bases, leaving 12 bases between the germline ends. CDR3 residues: CASSLFGNNEKLFF. In DNA form, the CDR3 reads TGCGCCAGCAGCTTGTTTGGGAACAACGAAAAACTGTTTTTT.

The J gene is TRBJ1-5, the V gene TRBV12-3 or TRBV12-4; no clear D. Trimming removed 7 bases from V and 9 bases from J, with 13 bases in between. There are 12 residues in the CDR3. The CDR3, as DNA: TGTGCCAGCAACCAAGATTCTCGGCCCCAGCATTTT. This translates into CASNQDSRPQHF.

The V gene is TRBV7-9, the J gene TRBJ1-2; 9 bases fit TRBD1. After removal of 1 base from V and 6 bases from J, the junction contained 6 bases not matched to a gene. This CDR3 spans 15 amino acids. Germline assignment: CDR1 SEHNR and CDR2 FQNEAQ (reference sequence). The chain's CDR3 is CASSLVPGTGHGYTF. The CDR3 coding sequence is TGTGCCAGCAGCTTAGTGCCCGGGACAGGGCATGGCTACACCTTC. Together with reference TRBV7-9 and TRBJ1-2, the CDR3 gives the full variable domain: DTGVSQNPRHKITKRGQNVTFRCDPISEHNRLYWYRQTLGQGPEFLTYFQNEAQLEKSRLLSDRFSAERPKGSFSTLEIQRTEQGDSAMYLCASSLVPGTGHGYTFGSGTRLTVV.

The rearrangement joins TRBV28 to TRBJ1-1; D unclear. V was shortened by 8 bases and J by 2 bases, with 9 bases between the two germline ends. The CDR3 has 12 residues. Germline V gives CDR1 MDHEN, CDR2 SYDVKM. The CDR3: CASGGLNTEAFF. The CDR3 DNA reads TGTGCCAGCGGTGGACTAAACACTGAAGCTTTCTTT.

The V call is TRBV2, the J call TRBJ1-2, with 12 bases that match TRBD1. Trimming at V came to 6 bases and at J to 3 bases, leaving 8 bases not matched to a gene. The CDR3 extends over 16 amino acids. Germline V CDR1 and CDR2: SNHLY, FYNNEI. CDR3 region: CASSRDRGLSYYGYTF. Here the CDR3 DNA reads TGTGCCAGCAGCCGGGACAGGGGGCTGTCTTACTATGGCTACACCTTC.

The J gene is TRBJ1-1, the V gene TRBV19; D is possibly TRBD1 (6 bases). V lost 8 bases and J 6 bases, leaving 16 bases between the germline ends. This CDR3 comprises 13 residues. Looked up from germline, CDR1 is LNHDA and CDR2 is SQIVND (reference sequence). This CDR3 reads CASWDIRRSEAFF. The DNA for the CDR3 is TGTGCCAGTTGGGACATTAGGAGATCTGAAGCTTTCTTT.

The CDR3 region has the DNA TGTGCCAGTCGGACTTCCCATTATAATTCACCCCTCCACTTT. It translates to CASRTSHYNSPLHF. The chain has TRBV19 and TRBJ1-6; D is ambiguous. Germline-derived CDR1 and CDR2 are LNHDA and SQIVND (reference sequence). The CDR3 is 14 residues long. The germline V and J ends were trimmed by 8 bases and 4 bases, with 12 bases remaining between them. Using reference TRBV19 and TRBJ1-6 for the parts outside the CDR3, the full variable domain is DGGITQSPKYLFRKEGQNVTLSCEQNLNHDAMYWYRQDPGQGLRLIYYSQIVNDFQKGDIAEGYSVSREKKESFPLTVTSAQKNPTAFYLCASRTSHYNSPLHFGNGTRLTVT.

The rearrangement links TRBV5-6 to TRBJ1-1, with D perhaps matching TRBD1 (6 bases). Germline values: CDR1 SGHDT, CDR2 YYEEEE. The CDR3 has 16 residues. The germline V and J ends were trimmed by 4 bases and 0 bases, with 16 bases remaining between them. DNA of the CDR3: TGTGCCAGCAGCGTAGTTACAGGGAACATGAACACTGAAGCTTTCTTT. Its translation is CASSVVTGNMNTEAFF.